Here is one T cell receptor (beta chain) with its context. Its specific antigen is unknown. Base qualities are missing; no much larger clone stands one base away. This entry comes from a study of cytomegalovirus exposure and HLA in healthy donors (dated by TCRdb to 2016 to 2017). About the full investigation: According to an earlier analysis of around 600 of the donors, about 179 million T cells yielded roughly 110 million unique TCR beta sequences and less than 300 Gb of sequence data. The study aimed to test whether cataloging public T cell receptors could reveal signatures of past pathogen exposure. On average, roughly 240,000 unique TCR beta nucleotide sequences were sequenced per donor among 398 genotyped donors of the cohort, with 15% to 20% of those sequences being non-productive. All discovery cohort repertoires had been generated using a single sequencing platform. The study combined high-throughput TCR immunosequencing, statistical association of individual TCRs with disease status, and machine learning to predict cytomegalovirus infection status. Using immunosequencing, the study profiled T cell repertoires from fewer than 700 subjects and related those repertoires to cytomegalovirus serostatus. Typing coverage differed by locus: A, B, C, DRB1 and DQB1 were typed in roughly 620-630 donors, DQA1 in approximately 520, DPA1 in some 570, and DPB1 in 472. Of the roughly 410 genotyped donors, approximately 80% were placed in the genetic ancestry cluster associated with self-reported Caucasian donors. HLA typing included class I and class II loci at four-digit resolution. Along with the roughly 670-subject first cohort, a separate validation cohort of 120 different subjects was used. Because of strong linkage in the cohort, roughly five DR-DQ haplotypes were treated as single units for association and clustering. An earlier analysis of around 580 of the donors used high-throughput TCR beta sequencing to judge whether each TCR beta V gene segment behaved as functional or pseudogenic. An early release covering roughly 640 HLA-typed donors comprised approximately 300 gigabases of sequencing data and around 80 million unique TCR sequences. Rather than drawing on any new phenotypic data, the later analysis identified candidate immune exposures from TCR beta sequences and the way those sequences occurred across donors. A later analysis re-analyzed previously published TCR beta repertoires from roughly 690 donors and added high-resolution HLA genotyping to study TCR occurrence patterns. Donor age, sex, ethnicity and CMV serostatus were compiled alongside the repertoire data. A later genetic analysis took genome-wide SNP genotypes for about three fifths of the 666 donors and used that subset as a discovery cohort.

The cohort was made up of 500 to 800 healthy bone marrow donors. All cohort members were sampled while nominally healthy, although unrecorded immune exposures were likely present. The donor was CMV seronegative and belonged to the group of roughly 330 seronegative cohort members. A peripheral blood sample was collected from each donor, and TCR beta sequencing was performed on peripheral blood mononuclear cells. The Qiagen DNeasy Blood Extraction Kit was used to extract genomic DNA from the blood cell samples. Reading the germline V gene gives CDR1 KGHSH and CDR2 LQKENI. The CDR3 starts with the cysteine, ends with the phenylalanine, and has 16 residues. The only DNA kept is the CDR3, 48 bases in frame from the first base. V is pruned by 5 bases and J by 0 bases, leaving 6 bases of the junction without a gene match. The library was produced with the immunoSEQ multiplex PCR assay. For the multiplex PCR, a mixture combining 60 forward primers for TCR Vbeta segments and 13 reverse primers for TCR Jbeta segments was used. A multiplex PCR assay on genomic DNA amplified the CDR3 region of rearranged TCR beta genes. The amplified TCR beta libraries were sequenced on the Illumina HiSeq System as 87-base-pair reads. The paper's data handling went like this. A later analysis tallied tens of millions of unique TCR beta chains across the 660 or so repertoires, and around 12 million of those chains were shared by two or more donors. Raw reads were error-corrected and collapsed into unique sequences by a nearest-neighbor algorithm in which closely related sequences were merged to remove PCR and sequencing errors. CDR3 sequences were aligned to IMGT reference sequences to assign V, D and J gene segments. For a sequence to be retained, at least a six-nucleotide match to both a V gene segment and a J gene segment was required. Rearrangements were called productive when the CDR3 lacked stop codons and stayed in frame with V and J; all others were non-productive. Following IMGT convention, CDR3 was defined as the stretch from the second conserved V-encoded cysteine to the conserved J-encoded phenylalanine. The earlier analysis of some 580 of the donors excluded any sequence lacking an unambiguous match to a single V gene segment. In an earlier analysis of approximately 500 of the donors, a V segment was called functional when productive rearrangements were above 56.7%, and segregating when the standard deviation between donors exceeded 5%. A statistical classification framework was developed to diagnose cytomegalovirus status using the catalog of TCR beta chain sequences. In a later analysis, V and J genes were assigned by comparing TCR nucleotide sequences against IMGT/GENE-DB human TR gene sequences. Using the TCRdist pipeline, a later analysis assigned CDR3 sequences along with most-parsimonious VDJ recombination scenarios. In a later analysis, every TCR beta chain was defined by the combination of its CDR3 amino acid sequence and its V-gene family, and reads without a unique V-gene family were dropped. In a later analysis, fewer than 600 highly shared, low-generation-probability nucleotide sequences were removed to address suspected cross-contamination and a sequencing artifact. A later analysis calculated a clonal expansion index for each public chain from normalized within-repertoire ranks of inferred template counts. In a later analysis, generation probabilities were computed using a VDJ recombination model fitted to out-of-frame rearrangements, and the results were checked against IGoR. Hypergeometric tests were used in a later analysis to score TCR-TCR, TCR-HLA and TCR-CMV co-occurrence, with a repertoire-size bias correction applied to the TCR pairs. To estimate false discovery rates, a later analysis permuted the HLA or CMV assignments 20 times. In a later analysis, co-occurring TCRs were grouped using DBSCAN, with TCRdist sequence similarity added in when clustering inside HLA-allele-positive subsets. Repertoires with fewer than 30,000 or more than 120,000 public chains, plus five repertoires with anomalous nucleotide sharing, were excluded from co-occurrence clustering. TCRdb took over this immuneACCESS table, retaining in-frame rearrangements with V and J assigned. Such tables are incomplete; in checked studies, under half of the missing clones stem from an unresolved V gene, and the remainder is unexplained. The V and J calls and the clone size are those of that table, but D and trimming were determined from the DNA. This sample comprises 150,000 to 200,000 clones, about nine tenths of them detected only once. Around 0.98% of the sample is in the top ten clones.

What the study reported, not specific to this receptor: The study listed around 160 TCR beta chains as associated with cytomegalovirus. A group of highly shared sequence variants was considered likely to be a technical artifact of the sequencing pipeline. A later analysis found that HLA-associated TCR beta chains were more clonally expanded and had lower generation probabilities than equally common non-associated chains. The authors suggested that the approach could potentially be generalized to other disease states and immunological phenotypes. A later analysis reported that several top co-occurrence clusters appeared linked to parvovirus B19, influenza, CMV and Epstein-Barr virus. A further reported finding was that TCR beta sequences accurately predicted the HLA-A and HLA-B alleles for most subjects in the first cohort. Strong co-occurrence of HLA alleles, especially DR and DQ, made assigning TCR associations to individual alleles difficult. In an earlier analysis of 500 to 650 of the donors, most TCR beta V segments appeared in productive rearrangements about 87% or about 30% of the time, broadly matching IMGT annotations. Only TCR beta chains were sequenced in this cohort, and the absence of alpha or paired-chain data limited detectable features. In vitro tests confirmed that three of the cytomegalovirus-associated TCR beta chains recognize cytomegalovirus antigens. Linkage disequilibrium might explain the correlated functional status among segregating V segments, but an unknown experimental factor could not be ruled out. In both the original and validation cohorts, the classifier was reported to diagnose cytomegalovirus status with high specificity and sensitivity. Some IMGT-functional V segments, including TRBV6-2 and TRBV6-3, could not be told apart with the 87-base-pair reads, so those segments were excluded. A later genetic analysis reported fewer N-insertions in productive TCRs among donors in an Asian-associated ancestry cluster than the roughly 650-donor mean. Because counts were too low, roughly 17 rarely observed V segments, including chromosome 9 orphons, were left out of the earlier analysis of a few hundred of the donors. A later analysis found that most CMV-associated TCR beta chains appeared HLA-restricted, with HLA associations seemingly driven largely by CMV exposure. Specific HLA alleles were associated with 15,000 to 20,000 TCR beta sequences at a false discovery rate of 0.05 in a later analysis. Because HLA typing was missing for some donors at each locus, association tests included only the typed subset. Sequencing depth was assumed to be roughly uniform across donors in the presence/absence analyses, though that assumption may not hold. An association between a missense DCLRE1C variant and V-gene and J-gene trimming of TCR beta chains was found in a later genetic analysis and replicated in an independent cohort. According to a later analysis, TCR association rates differed among HLA loci, with DRB1 alleles showing the most associated TCRs and HLA-C alleles showing the fewest. For the cohort, immune exposure information was limited to CMV serostatus. Across donors, most TCR sequences were observed very rarely, whereas some public TCRs were present in many individuals.

Material for sequencing was PBMCs. This receptor was identified in a boy aged 2 to 9 in good health and CMV-seronegative. Rearrangement joined TRBV18 to TRBJ1-1, with 10 middle bases fitting TRBD1. The DNA is as follows: TGTGCCAGCTCAAGTGGACAGGGGGGTATGAACACTGAAGCTTTCTTT. Its protein reads: CASSSGQGGMNTEAFF.